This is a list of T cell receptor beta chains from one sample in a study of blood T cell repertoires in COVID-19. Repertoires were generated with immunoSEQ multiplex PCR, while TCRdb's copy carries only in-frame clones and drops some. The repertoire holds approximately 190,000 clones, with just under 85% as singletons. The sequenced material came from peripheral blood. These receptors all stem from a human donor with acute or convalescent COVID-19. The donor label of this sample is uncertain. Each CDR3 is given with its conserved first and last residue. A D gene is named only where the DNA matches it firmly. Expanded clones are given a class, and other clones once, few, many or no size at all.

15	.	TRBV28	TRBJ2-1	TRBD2	CASSPTSGIKNEQFF	TGTGCCAGCAGCCCGACTAGCGGGATCAAGAATGAGCAGTTCTTC
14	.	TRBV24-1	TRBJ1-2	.	CATSAVGRSYGYTF	TGTGCCACCAGTGCGGTGGGGCGTTCCTATGGCTACACCTTC
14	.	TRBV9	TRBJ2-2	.	CASSPVLDTGELFF	TGTGCCAGCAGCCCAGTCTTGGACACCGGGGAGCTGTTTTTT
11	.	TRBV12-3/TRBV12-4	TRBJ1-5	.	CASSLSQPQHF	TGTGCCAGCAGTTTGAGTCAGCCCCAGCATTTT
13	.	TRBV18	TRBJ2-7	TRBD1	CASLGQGKDEQYF	TGTGCCAGCTTAGGACAGGGGAAGGACGAGCAGTACTTC
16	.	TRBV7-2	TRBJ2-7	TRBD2	CASSLRPASGPYEQYF	TGTGCCAGCAGCTTACGCCCCGCTAGCGGACCATACGAGCAGTACTTC
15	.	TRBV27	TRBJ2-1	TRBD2	CASSSGSSGNNEQFF	TGTGCCAGCAGCTCCGGATCTAGCGGTAACAATGAGCAGTTCTTC
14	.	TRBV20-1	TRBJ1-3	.	CSAIDFSSGNTIYF	TGCAGTGCTATTGACTTCAGCTCTGGAAACACCATATATTTT
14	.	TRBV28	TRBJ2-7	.	CASSRGGVSLEQYF	TGTGCCAGCAGTCGTGGCGGCGTCTCGCTCGAGCAGTACTTC
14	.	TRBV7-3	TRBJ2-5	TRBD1	CASSADRGHETQYF	TGTGCCAGCAGCGCGGACAGGGGGCATGAGACCCAGTACTTC
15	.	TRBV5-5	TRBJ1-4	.	CASSLVSATNEKLFF	TGTGCCAGCAGCTTGGTGTCAGCAACTAATGAAAAACTGTTTTTT
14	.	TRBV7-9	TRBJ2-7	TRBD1	CASSVTGGLYEQYF	TGTGCCAGCAGCGTGACAGGGGGACTTTACGAGCAGTACTTC
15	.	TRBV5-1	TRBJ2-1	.	CASSLTGSNYNEQFF	TGCGCCAGCAGCTTGACAGGGAGCAACTACAATGAGCAGTTCTTC
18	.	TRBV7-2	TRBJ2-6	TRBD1	CASSLGGQPYTGANVLTF	TGTGCCAGCAGCTTAGGGGGACAGCCCTATACTGGGGCCAACGTCCTGACTTTC
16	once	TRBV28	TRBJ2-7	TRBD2	CASSAPGTSGSYEQYF	TGTGCCAGCAGTGCCCCCGGGACTAGCGGGAGCTACGAGCAGTACTTC
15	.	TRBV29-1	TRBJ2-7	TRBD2	CSASGNSGSLNRQYF	TGCAGCGCAAGTGGGAATAGCGGGAGTTTGAATCGGCAGTACTTC
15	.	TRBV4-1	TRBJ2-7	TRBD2	CASSQGGSTTYEQYF	TGCGCCAGCAGCCAAGGCGGGAGTACGACCTACGAGCAGTACTTC
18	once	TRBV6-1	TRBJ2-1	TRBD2	CASSEAGASGRARNEQFF	TGTGCCAGCAGTGAGGCGGGGGCCAGCGGGAGGGCAAGGAATGAGCAGTTCTTC
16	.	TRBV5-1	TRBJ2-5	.	CASSTTGRPGGETQYF	TGCGCCAGCAGCACGACCGGACGTCCCGGGGGAGAGACCCAGTACTTC
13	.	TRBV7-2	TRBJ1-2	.	CASSPTRVYGYTF	TGTGCCAGCAGCCCGACTCGGGTCTATGGCTACACCTTC
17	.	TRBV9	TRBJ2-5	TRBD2	CASSSGTSGFEKETQYF	TGTGCCAGCAGCTCCGGGACTAGCGGGTTTGAGAAAGAGACCCAGTACTTC
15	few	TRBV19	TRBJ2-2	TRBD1	CASRPRTGDTGELFF	TGTGCCAGTAGACCTCGGACAGGGGACACCGGGGAGCTGTTTTTT
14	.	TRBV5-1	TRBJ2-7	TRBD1	CASGRGQGTYEQYF	TGCGCCAGCGGCCGGGGACAGGGGACTTACGAGCAGTACTTC
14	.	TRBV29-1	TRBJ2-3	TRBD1	CSVVRTGSTDTQYF	TGCAGCGTCGTTCGGACAGGGAGCACAGATACGCAGTATTTT
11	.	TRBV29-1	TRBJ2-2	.	CSVQNTGELFF	TGCAGCGTCCAGAACACCGGGGAGCTGTTTTTT
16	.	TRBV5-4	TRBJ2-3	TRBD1	CASSSPRDSSTDTQYF	TGTGCCAGCAGCTCCCCCCGGGACAGCAGCACAGATACGCAGTATTTT
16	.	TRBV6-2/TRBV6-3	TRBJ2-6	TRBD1	CASSQTGGSGANVLTF	TGTGCCAGCAGTCAGACAGGGGGCTCTGGGGCCAACGTCCTGACTTTC
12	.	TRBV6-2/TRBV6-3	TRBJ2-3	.	CASSRGRDTQYF	TGTGCCAGCAGTCGCGGTAGAGATACGCAGTATTTT
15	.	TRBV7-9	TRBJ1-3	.	CVSSFGRGSGNTIYF	TGTGTCAGCAGCTTTGGCAGGGGTTCTGGAAACACCATATATTTT
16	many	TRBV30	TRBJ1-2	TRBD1	CAWSVPIGTGTGGYTF	TGTGCCTGGAGTGTACCCATTGGGACAGGGACGGGGGGCTACACCTTC
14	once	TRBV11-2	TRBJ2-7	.	CASSPSRGTYEQYF	TGTGCCAGCAGCCCTAGCCGGGGGACCTACGAGCAGTACTTC
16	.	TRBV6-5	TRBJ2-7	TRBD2	CASSYGAGGIIYEQYF	TGTGCCAGCAGTTACGGTGCGGGAGGGATAATCTACGAGCAGTACTTC
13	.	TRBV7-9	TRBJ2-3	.	CASSLWATDTQYF	TGTGCCAGCAGCTTGTGGGCTACAGATACGCAGTATTTT
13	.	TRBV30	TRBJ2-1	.	CAWSVWAGREQFF	TGTGCCTGGAGTGTATGGGCAGGGCGTGAGCAGTTCTTC
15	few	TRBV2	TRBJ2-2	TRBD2	CASSPAGGNTGELFF	TGTGCCAGCAGCCCGGCGGGGGGCAACACCGGGGAGCTGTTTTTT
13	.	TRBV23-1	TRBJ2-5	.	CASSLGRVETQYF	TGCGCCAGCAGTCTGGGCAGGGTAGAGACCCAGTACTTC
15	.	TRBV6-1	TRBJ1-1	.	CASSEANRANTEAFF	TGTGCCAGCAGTGAAGCAAACAGGGCGAACACTGAAGCTTTCTTT
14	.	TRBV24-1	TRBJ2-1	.	CATSDLTRDNEQFF	TGTGCCACCAGTGATTTGACCAGGGACAATGAGCAGTTCTTC
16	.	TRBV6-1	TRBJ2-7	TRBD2	CASSAGTSGRHYEQYF	TGTGCCAGCAGTGCAGGGACTAGCGGGAGACATTACGAGCAGTACTTC
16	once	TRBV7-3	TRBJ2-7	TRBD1	CASSPQPGQPTYEQYF	TGTGCCAGCAGCCCACAACCGGGACAGCCTACCTACGAGCAGTACTTC
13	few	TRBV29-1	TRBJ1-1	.	CSVVTGWGTEAFF	TGCAGCGTTGTGACAGGATGGGGCACTGAAGCTTTCTTT
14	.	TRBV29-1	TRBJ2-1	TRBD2	CSVDYSGRRNEQFF	TGCAGCGTTGATTACAGCGGGAGGAGGAATGAGCAGTTCTTC
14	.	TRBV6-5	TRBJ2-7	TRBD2	CATSPGTSTYEQYF	TGTGCCACCAGCCCCGGGACTAGCACCTACGAGCAGTACTTC
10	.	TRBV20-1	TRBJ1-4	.	CSAEEEKLFF	TGCAGTGCCGAGGAAGAAAAACTGTTTTTT
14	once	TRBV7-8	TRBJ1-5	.	CASSLQGGYQPQHF	TGTGCCAGCAGCTTACAGGGAGGTTATCAGCCCCAGCATTTT
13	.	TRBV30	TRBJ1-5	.	CASSGGGNQPQHF	TGTGCCTCCTCGGGAGGTGGCAATCAGCCCCAGCATTTT
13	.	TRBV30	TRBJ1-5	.	CAWSAQGGQPQHF	TGTGCCTGGAGTGCCCAGGGAGGCCAGCCCCAGCATTTT
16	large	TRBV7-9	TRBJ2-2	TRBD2	CASSFSGSGVAGELFF	TGTGCCAGCAGCTTCAGCGGGAGCGGGGTCGCCGGGGAGCTGTTTTTT
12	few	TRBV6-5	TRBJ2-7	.	CASSSTGYEQYF	TGTGCCAGCAGTAGTACAGGCTACGAGCAGTACTTC
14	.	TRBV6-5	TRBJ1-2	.	CASSYQAGQKRYTF	TGTGCCAGCAGTTACCAGGCAGGGCAAAAACGCTACACCTTC
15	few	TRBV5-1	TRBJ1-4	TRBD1	CASSWGTADDEKLFF	TGCGCCAGCAGCTGGGGGACAGCTGATGATGAAAAACTGTTTTTT
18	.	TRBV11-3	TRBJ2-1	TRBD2	CASSPLRASGRAGNEQFF	TGTGCCAGCAGCCCACTTAGGGCTAGCGGGAGGGCCGGCAATGAGCAGTTCTTC
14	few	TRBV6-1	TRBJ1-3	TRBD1	CASSEGRQGYTIYF	TGTGCCAGCAGTGAAGGACGACAGGGGTACACCATATATTTT
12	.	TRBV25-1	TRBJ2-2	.	CASSTGSGELFF	TGTGCCAGCAGCACGGGGTCCGGGGAGCTGTTTTTT
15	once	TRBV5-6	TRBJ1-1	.	CASSLLRRKTTEAFF	TGTGCCAGCAGCTTGTTGCGGAGGAAAACCACTGAAGCTTTCTTT
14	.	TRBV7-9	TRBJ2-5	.	CASSLSVGGAAQYF	TGTGCCAGCAGCTTATCCGTCGGTGGGGCAGCCCAGTACTTC
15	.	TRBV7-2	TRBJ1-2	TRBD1	CASSLLYRGMGGYTF	TGTGCCAGCAGCCTCCTCTACAGGGGGATGGGTGGCTACACCTTC
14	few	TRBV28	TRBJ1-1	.	CASRGATENTEAFF	TGTGCCAGCAGGGGGGCGACAGAGAACACTGAAGCTTTCTTT
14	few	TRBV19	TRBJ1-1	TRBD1	CASRRGQGATEAFF	TGTGCCAGTAGAAGGGGACAGGGGGCCACTGAAGCTTTCTTT
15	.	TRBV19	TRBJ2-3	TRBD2	CASSVSGTLTDTQYF	TGTGCCAGTAGTGTGAGCGGGACCTTGACAGATACGCAGTATTTT